Given below is one T cell receptor (beta chain) in context. Its antigen is unidentified. The sample comes from a study of memory B cells and T cells in multiple sclerosis. The table came from immunoSEQ multiplex PCR; TCRdb's copy has only in-frame clones and leaves some out. The sample has 12,000 or so clones; 84% are singletons. The study's findings and limits: Normalization was needed because clone-set size differences affected shared clonotype counts.

The CDR3 loop spans 18 amino acids. The germline V gene has CDR1 MGHRA and CDR2 YSYEKL. Trimming removed 3 bases at V and 4 bases at J, with 22 bases between. Stimulus-free culture yielded autoproliferating CFSE-dim and non-proliferating CFSE-high T cells, each sequenced separately. Pooled replicate wells came from around 5x10^7 CFSE-labeled PBMCs cultured around seven days without stimulus. Without exogenous stimuli, around 0.5 uM CFSE-labeled PBMCs were cultured serum-free. The chain couples TRBV4-1 to TRBJ1-5; D might be TRBD1 (5 bases). The source is a human donor with multiple sclerosis. The sample comprised PBMCs from blood kept in culture. The CDR3 DNA is TGCGCCAGCAGCCACCAAACAGCGGGGGGTTCGGATAATCAGCCCCAGCATTTT. It translates to CASSHQTAGGSDNQPQHF.